The next 10 T cell receptor beta chains were all read from a single sample in a study of T cell responses to AZD1222 COVID-19 vaccine (dated by TCRdb to about 2021). The sample's time point label, in plain terms: about 28 days (+/-7) after the second vaccine dose. Library creation used the immunoSEQ multiplex PCR assay. TCRdb took this table from immuneACCESS and kept in-frame rearrangements with V and J called. Such tables lack part of the clones; where checked against another copy, unresolved V genes explain under half of the gap, and the rest is unexplained. The sample table records tens of thousands of clones; around four fifths of these occur just once. The ten largest make up about 1.3% of the sample. The starting material was peripheral blood, obtained 28 days after the second AZD1222 dose. The receptor source for this set is an adult who received the AZD1222 COVID-19 vaccine.

CDR3 nucleotides: TGTGCCAGCAGCTCGCGGACTATAATTACCTACGAGCAGTACTTC. This gives the protein CASSSRTIITYEQYF. V is TRBV11-2 and J is TRBJ2-7, with a possible D match to TRBD2 (6 bases). The CDR3 covers 15 residues. Per the germline V gene, CDR1 is SGHAT and CDR2 is FQNNGV. Between the trimmed V and J ends, which lost 4 bases and 2 bases, there was a span of 15 bases. Together with reference TRBV11-2 and TRBJ2-7, the CDR3 gives the full variable domain: EAGVAQSPRYKIIEKRQSVAFWCNPISGHATLYWYQQILGQGPKLLIQFQNNGVVDDSQLPKDRFSAERLKGVDSTLKIQPAKLEDSAVYLCASSSRTIITYEQYFGPGTRLTVT.

The chain recombines TRBV27 with TRBJ2-2; 8 bases map to TRBD1. There are 17 residues in the CDR3. Germline V gene lookup returns CDR1 MNHEY and CDR2 SMNVEV (reference sequence). The trim removed 5 bases at V and 3 bases at J, leaving 11 bases unmatched. The CDR3 spells CASSPIYRTGYTGELFF. In nucleotides, the CDR3 is TGTGCCAGCAGTCCCATTTATAGGACAGGGTACACCGGGGAGCTGTTTTTT.

This chain joins TRBV10-3 and TRBJ2-7, with a possible D match to TRBD1 (6 bases). The CDR3 sequence is 16 residues long. V shed 6 bases and J shed 2 bases, with 20 bases lying between them. The germline gives CDR1 ENHRY, CDR2 SYGVKD. CDR3 bases: TGTGCCATCAGCCCGTGGACAGTGTTGGGTACCTACGAGCAGTACTTC. It codes for CAISPWTVLGTYEQYF.

The chain couples TRBV30 to TRBJ2-7; D unresolved. The germline CDR1 and CDR2 sequences are GTSNPN and SVGIG (reference sequence). The CDR3 is made up of 17 amino acids. V lost 2 bases, J lost 3 bases, and 23 bases lay in between. CDR3 protein: CAWSPTRRPSGLYEQYF. CDR3 sequence (DNA): TGTGCCTGGAGTCCCACACGTCGGCCGTCTGGGCTCTACGAGCAGTACTTC.

This chain connects TRBV19 to TRBJ2-1; TRBD2 might be the D (5 bases). Germline loops: CDR1 LNHDA, CDR2 SQIVND (reference sequence). The CDR3 length is 22 residues. V was clipped by 3 bases and J by 4 bases, with 34 bases between them. The CDR3 sequence is CASSIYFGAVPYGEREYNEQFF. The CDR3 nucleotides are TGTGCCAGTAGTATCTACTTCGGAGCGGTCCCTTACGGGGAACGTGAATACAATGAGCAGTTCTTC.

This sequence joins TRBV6-5 and TRBJ2-5; 7 positions agree with TRBD2. The ends lost 3 bases at V and 4 bases at J; junction bases unmatched: 2. In germline, CDR1 is MNHEY, CDR2 SVGAGI. CDR3 length: 13 amino acids. The CDR3 is CASSYGGGETQYF. CDR3 DNA sequence: TGTGCCAGCAGTTATGGCGGGGGAGAGACCCAGTACTTC.

The rearrangement uses TRBV29-1 and TRBJ1-5, with 7 nucleotides matching TRBD1. CDR3 length: 14 residues. Trimming at V came to 1 base and at J to 1 base, leaving 1 base not matched to a gene. CDR1 SQVTM and CDR2 ANQGSEA come from the germline V gene. CDR3 amino acids: CSVEGQGSNQPQHF. The CDR3 bases are TGCAGCGTTGAAGGACAGGGAAGCAATCAGCCCCAGCATTTT.

This clone has more than one count but fewer than ten. The CDR3 spells CASSLRSGGNGELFF. The CDR3 DNA follows: TGTGCCAGCAGCTTGCGATCAGGGGGCAACGGGGAGCTGTTTTTT. The chain couples TRBV13 to TRBJ2-2; 8 bases match TRBD1. Germline V gives CDR1 PRHDT, CDR2 FYEKMQ (reference sequence). There are 15 residues in the CDR3. V lost 3 bases to trimming and J lost 7 bases; unmatched junction nucleotides: 7.

In its sample, this clone was seen once. The chain uses TRBV10-3 and TRBJ2-7, with 14 bases fitting TRBD2. In germline, CDR1 is ENHRY, CDR2 SYGVKD. The length of the CDR3 is 15 residues. V trimming: 0 bases; J trimming: 6 bases; junction bases outside the gene matches: 1. In DNA, the CDR3 is TGTGCCATCAGTGAGTCGGGGACTAGCGGGAGCGAGCAGTACTTC. Amino acid sequence: CAISESGTSGSEQYF.

This clone was found once. The chain couples TRBV3-1 (or the pseudogene TRBV3-2) to TRBJ2-7, with D possibly being TRBD1 or TRBD2 (5 bases each). This CDR3 is built from 12 residues. CDR1 and CDR2 from the germline V gene are LGHDT and YNNKEL (reference sequence). Deletions cut 0 bases from V and 11 bases from J, with 11 bases between. DNA for the CDR3: TGTGCCAGCAGCCAAGATACGAGGGGAAAGTACTTC. This translates into CASSQDTRGKYF.